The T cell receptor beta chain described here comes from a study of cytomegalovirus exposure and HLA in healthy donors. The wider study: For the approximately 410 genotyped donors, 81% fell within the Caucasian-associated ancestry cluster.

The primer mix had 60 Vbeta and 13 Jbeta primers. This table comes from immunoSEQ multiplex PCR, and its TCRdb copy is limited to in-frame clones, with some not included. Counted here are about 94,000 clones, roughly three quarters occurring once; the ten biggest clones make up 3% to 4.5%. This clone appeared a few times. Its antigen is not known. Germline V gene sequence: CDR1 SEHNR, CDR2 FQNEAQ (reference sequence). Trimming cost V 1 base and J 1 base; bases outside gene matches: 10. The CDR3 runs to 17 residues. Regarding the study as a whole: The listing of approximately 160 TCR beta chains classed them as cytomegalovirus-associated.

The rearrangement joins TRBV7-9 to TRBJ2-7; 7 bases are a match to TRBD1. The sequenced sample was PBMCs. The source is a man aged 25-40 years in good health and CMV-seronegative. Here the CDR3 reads CASSLGMDRRLSYEQYF. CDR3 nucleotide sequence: TGTGCCAGCAGCTTAGGTATGGACAGGAGACTATCCTACGAGCAGTACTTC.